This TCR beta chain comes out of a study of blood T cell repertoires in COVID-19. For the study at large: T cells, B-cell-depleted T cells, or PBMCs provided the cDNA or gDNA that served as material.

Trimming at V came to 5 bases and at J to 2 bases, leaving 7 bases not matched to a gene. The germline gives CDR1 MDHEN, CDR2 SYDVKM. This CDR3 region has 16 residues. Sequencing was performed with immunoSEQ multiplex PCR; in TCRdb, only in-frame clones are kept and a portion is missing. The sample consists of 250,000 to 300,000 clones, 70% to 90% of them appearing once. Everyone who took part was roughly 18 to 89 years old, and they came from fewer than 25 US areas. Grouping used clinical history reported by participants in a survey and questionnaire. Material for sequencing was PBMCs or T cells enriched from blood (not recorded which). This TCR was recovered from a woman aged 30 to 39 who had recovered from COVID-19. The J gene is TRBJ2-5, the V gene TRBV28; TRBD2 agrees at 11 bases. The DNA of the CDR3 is TGTGCCAGCAGTATCACTAGCGGGAGAGCTCAAGAGACCCAGTACTTC. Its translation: CASSITSGRAQETQYF.